These T cell receptor beta chains were read from a single sample in a study of cytomegalovirus exposure and HLA in healthy donors. Using immunoSEQ multiplex PCR, the repertoire was profiled, and TCRdb retains in-frame clones only, with some absent. This table has approximately 200,000 clones, 65% to 90% appearing once. Sequencing was performed on PBMCs. All receptors derive from a woman aged 50 to 65 in good health and CMV-seronegative. Both conserved end residues are part of each CDR3. Each record gives: J gene, D gene, V gene, clone size, CDR3 protein, CDR3 DNA. The D gene is left open where the match is weak. Clone size appears in some rows only: once, few, many, or a class for an expanded clone.

TRBJ1-1 TRBD1 TRBV6-1 - CASSTPGQPNTEAFF TGTGCCAGCAGTACGCCGGGACAGCCTAACACTGAAGCTTTCTTT
TRBJ2-5 TRBD2 TRBV30 - CAWTGLAGGSGTQYF TGTGCCTGGACCGGACTAGCGGGAGGGTCCGGGACCCAGTACTTC
TRBJ1-2 - TRBV5-1 - CASSLSAGESYGYTF TGCGCCAGCAGCTTGTCGGCAGGGGAGAGCTATGGCTACACCTTC
TRBJ1-1 - TRBV18 - CASSPQSMNTEAFF TGTGCCAGCTCTCCACAATCTATGAACACTGAAGCTTTCTTT
TRBJ2-3 - TRBV4-3 - CASSQARDFIDTQYF TGCGCCAGCAGCCAAGCCCGGGACTTTATAGATACGCAGTATTTT
TRBJ2-5 - TRBV6-5 few CASSYGGKETQYF TGTGCCAGCAGTTACGGGGGGAAAGAGACCCAGTACTTC
TRBJ1-5 TRBD1 TRBV28 - CASSDLGRGLSQPQHF TGTGCCAGCAGCGACCTGGGCAGGGGGCTGTCTCAGCCCCAGCATTTT
TRBJ2-1 - TRBV19 - CASSIRGDEQFF TGTGCCAGTAGTATTCGGGGAGATGAGCAGTTCTTC
TRBJ2-1 TRBD2 TRBV27 - CASSRHSGTRFEQFF TGTGCCAGCAGTCGCCACTCCGGGACTAGATTTGAGCAGTTCTTC
TRBJ2-3 - TRBV7-3 once CASSLTTVGTDTQYF TGTGCCAGCAGCTTAACGACAGTGGGCACAGATACGCAGTATTTT
TRBJ2-1 TRBD2 TRBV7-8 - CASSLGRSSGPYNEQFF TGTGCCAGCAGCTTAGGGCGGTCTAGCGGGCCCTACAATGAGCAGTTCTTC
TRBJ2-1 - TRBV7-9 - CASSRGPQEQFF TGTGCCAGCAGCCGCGGCCCCCAGGAGCAGTTCTTC
TRBJ2-1 TRBD2 TRBV19 once CASSIGGWGEPNNEQFF TGTGCCAGTAGTATCGGGGGGTGGGGGGAGCCCAACAATGAGCAGTTCTTC
TRBJ2-1 TRBD2 TRBV6-6 once CASSYSGLAENEQFF TGTGCCAGCAGTTACTCAGGACTAGCCGAAAATGAGCAGTTCTTC
TRBJ1-5 TRBD1 TRBV7-8 - CASSPGQGNNQPQHF TGTGCCAGCAGCCCGGGACAGGGGAACAATCAGCCCCAGCATTTT
TRBJ2-5 TRBD2 TRBV4-1 - CASSQDRTSGYQETQYF TGCGCCAGCAGCCAAGATCGGACTAGCGGTTATCAAGAGACCCAGTACTTC
TRBJ1-1 TRBD1 TRBV29-1 - CSSRQGLNSVAFF TGCAGCTCCCGACAGGGTCTAAATTCGGTGGCTTTCTTT
TRBJ1-2 - TRBV7-2 - CASRPTGTSANYGYTF TGTGCCAGCAGGCCAACCGGGACATCTGCTAACTATGGCTACACCTTC
TRBJ2-1 - TRBV28 - CASSLPSGSYNEQFF TGTGCCAGCAGTCTACCGAGCGGAAGCTACAATGAGCAGTTCTTC
TRBJ1-5 - TRBV7-9 once CASSPGGVNQPQHF TGTGCCAGCAGCCCCGGAGGTGTTAATCAGCCCCAGCATTTT
TRBJ1-3 - TRBV7-9 - CASSSQGTGNTIYF TGTGCCAGCAGCTCCCAGGGGACAGGAAACACCATATATTTT
TRBJ1-1 TRBD1 TRBV19 once CASSIRQGIMNTEAFF TGTGCCAGTAGTATACGACAGGGAATAATGAACACTGAAGCTTTCTTT
TRBJ1-4 - TRBV7-9 - CASSFGQRNEKLFF TGTGCCAGCAGCTTTGGACAGCGTAATGAAAAACTGTTTTTT
TRBJ2-7 TRBD2 TRBV7-9 once CASSLALVTSGRTPHEQYF TGTGCCAGCAGCTTAGCGCTTGTCACTAGCGGGAGAACCCCCCACGAGCAGTACTTC
TRBJ2-7 - TRBV27 - CASSGSIDEQYF TGTGCCAGCAGCGGGAGTATAGACGAGCAGTACTTC
TRBJ2-3 - TRBV27 - CASSMAGDTQYF TGTGCCAGCAGTATGGCTGGAGATACGCAGTATTTT
TRBJ1-5 - TRBV11-2 - CASSLGAGSNQPQHF TGTGCCAGCAGCTTAGGGGCGGGTTCCAATCAGCCCCAGCATTTT
TRBJ2-1 TRBD2 TRBV2 - CASIGLARNNEQFF TGTGCCAGCATCGGACTAGCGAGGAACAATGAGCAGTTCTTC
TRBJ1-5 TRBD1 TRBV28 - CASSFKQGRWSISNQPQHF TGTGCCAGCAGTTTTAAACAGGGGAGATGGTCCATTAGCAATCAGCCCCAGCATTTT
TRBJ2-2 - TRBV19 - CATSGGINTGELFF TGTGCCACCTCAGGGGGGATTAACACCGGGGAGCTGTTTTTT
TRBJ2-7 - TRBV28 - CASSEPARARYEQYF TGTGCCAGCAGTGAACCGGCCAGGGCTAGATACGAGCAGTACTTC
TRBJ2-2 - TRBV14 - CASSQDRGRAGELFF TGTGCCAGCAGCCAAGACAGGGGAAGGGCCGGGGAGCTGTTTTTT
TRBJ2-3 - TRBV28 - CASTNVDTQYF TGTGCCAGCACTAACGTGGATACGCAGTATTTT
TRBJ2-2 - TRBV14 - CASSQTGPYTGELFF TGTGCCAGCAGCCAAACAGGACCATACACCGGGGAGCTGTTTTTT
TRBJ2-2 TRBD2 TRBV4-1 - CASSQTRTSLNTGELFF TGCGCCAGCAGCCAAACGAGGACTAGCCTCAACACCGGGGAGCTGTTTTTT